This record looks at one TCR beta chain sequence and its context. This entry comes from a study of blood T cell repertoires in COVID-19. Looking at the study overall: The cDNA or gDNA used as material had been derived from T cells, B-cell-depleted T cells, or PBMCs.

V was cut by 4 bases and J by 13 bases, with 11 bases left in between. Germline assignment: CDR1 SNHLY and CDR2 FYNNEI. This CDR3 is built from 11 residues. The study drew participants aged roughly 18 to 95 years from about two dozen US areas. In the study's own analysis: Reference gene primer amplification gave estimated nucleated cell counts. The method was immunoSEQ multiplex PCR; TCRdb's version includes in-frame clones alone and lacks a portion of them. That table gives V, J and clone size, and the DNA gave D and trimming. The data hold about 190,000 clones, with around 80% observed a single time.

The receptor comes from a woman aged 45-59 years who had recovered from COVID-19. The V and J genes are TRBV2 and TRBJ2-1, with a possible D match to TRBD2 (6 bases). The sequencing input was PBMCs or T cells enriched from blood (not recorded which). The CDR3 protein is CASSGGGNQFF. In DNA form, the CDR3 reads TGTGCCAGCAGTGGGGGAGGAAATCAGTTCTTC.